This T cell receptor (beta chain) was identified during a study of OX40 agonist ivuxolimab in advanced cancers. In germline, CDR1 is MNHEY, CDR2 SVGAGI. The CDR3 loop spans 14 amino acids. V trimming: 0 bases; J trimming: 3 bases; junction bases outside the gene matches: 2. TCRdb's table, derived via immunoSEQ multiplex PCR, lists solely in-frame clones and lacks some. The sample records roughly 90,000 clones, about 90% being singletons. The sequenced sample was CD4+ or CD8+ T cells sorted from blood, obtained in a trial of the OX40 agonist ivuxolimab. This receptor was obtained from an adult with an advanced solid tumor such as melanoma, head and neck, liver or kidney cancer. This chain links TRBV6-5 with TRBJ2-7, with TRBD1 identical over 7 bases. CDR3 sequence: CASSYSGQFYEQYF. CDR3 coding DNA: TGTGCCAGCAGTTACTCGGGACAGTTCTACGAGCAGTACTTC.